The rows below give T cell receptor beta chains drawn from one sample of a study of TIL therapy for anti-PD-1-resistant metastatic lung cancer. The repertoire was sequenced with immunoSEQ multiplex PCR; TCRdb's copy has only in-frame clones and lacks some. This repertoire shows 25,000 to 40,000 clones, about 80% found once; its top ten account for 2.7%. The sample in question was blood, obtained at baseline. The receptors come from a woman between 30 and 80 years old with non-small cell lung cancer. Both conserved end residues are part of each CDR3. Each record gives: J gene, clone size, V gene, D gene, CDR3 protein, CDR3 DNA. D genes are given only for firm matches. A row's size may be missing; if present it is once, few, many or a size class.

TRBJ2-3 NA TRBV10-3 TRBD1 CAISPGQGMDTQYF TGTGCCATCAGTCCGGGACAGGGGATGGATACGCAGTATTTT
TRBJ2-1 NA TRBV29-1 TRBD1 CSSRRDSDEQFF TGCAGCTCCCGCCGGGACAGCGATGAGCAGTTCTTC
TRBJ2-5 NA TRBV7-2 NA CASSPVGGRKVETQYF TGTGCCAGCAGCCCGGTGGGGGGACGGAAGGTGGAGACCCAGTACTTC
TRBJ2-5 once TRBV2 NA CASSEQSRGTQYF TGTGCCAGCAGTGAACAGTCGAGGGGAACCCAGTACTTC
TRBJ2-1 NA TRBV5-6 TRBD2 CASSLSGVFNNEQFF TGTGCCAGCAGCTTGAGCGGGGTTTTTAACAATGAGCAGTTCTTC
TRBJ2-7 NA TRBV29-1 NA CSVGEGIYEQYF TGCAGCGTCGGGGAAGGGATCTACGAGCAGTACTTC
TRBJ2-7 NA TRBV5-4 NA CASSLGGRNYYEQYF TGTGCCAGCAGCTTGGGTGGGAGGAACTACTACGAGCAGTACTTC
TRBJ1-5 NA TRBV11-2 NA CASSLRQAYSNQPQHF TGTGCCAGCAGCTTACGACAGGCCTATAGCAATCAGCCCCAGCATTTT
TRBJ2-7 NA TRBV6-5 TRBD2 CASRSAGLADYEQYF TGTGCCAGCAGGTCTGCGGGACTAGCGGACTACGAGCAGTACTTC
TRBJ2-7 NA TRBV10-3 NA CAISVDGGPYEQYF TGTGCCATCAGTGTCGACGGGGGCCCCTACGAGCAGTACTTC
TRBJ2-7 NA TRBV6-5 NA CASSPQTGPSYEQYF TGTGCCAGCAGCCCTCAAACGGGACCGTCCTACGAGCAGTACTTC
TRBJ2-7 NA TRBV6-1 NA CAGKTGFYEQYF TGTGCCGGAAAGACAGGCTTCTACGAGCAGTACTTC
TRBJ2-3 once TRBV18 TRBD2 CASSPLAGSSDTQYF TGTGCCAGCTCACCCCTAGCGGGTTCCTCAGATACGCAGTATTTT
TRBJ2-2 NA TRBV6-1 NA CASNPHAPNTGELFF TGTGCCAGCAACCCCCATGCCCCGAACACCGGGGAGCTGTTTTTT
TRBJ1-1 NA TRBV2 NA CASSGTQNTEAFF TGTGCCAGCAGTGGGACACAGAACACTGAAGCTTTCTTT
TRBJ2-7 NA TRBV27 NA CASGNSFEQYF TGTGCCAGCGGCAACAGTTTTGAGCAGTACTTC
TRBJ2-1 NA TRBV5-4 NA CASSLDPGPPTFF TGTGCCAGCAGCTTGGATCCGGGACCGCCTACGTTCTTC
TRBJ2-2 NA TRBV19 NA CASKGFVGSTGELFF TGTGCCAGCAAAGGGTTTGTTGGGTCCACCGGGGAGCTGTTTTTT
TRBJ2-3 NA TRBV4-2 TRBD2 CASSQATTSGHTDTQYF TGTGCCAGCAGCCAAGCCACGACTAGCGGTCACACAGATACGCAGTATTTT
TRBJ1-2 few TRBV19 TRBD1 CASRMMMTGTGGYTF TGTGCCAGTAGGATGATGATGACAGGGACGGGAGGCTACACCTTC
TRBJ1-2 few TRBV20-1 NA CSAPNYGYTF TGCAGTGCTCCTAACTATGGCTACACCTTC
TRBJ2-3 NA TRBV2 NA CASSEGIGGDTQYF TGTGCCAGCAGTGAAGGCATCGGGGGAGATACGCAGTATTTT
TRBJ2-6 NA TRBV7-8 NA CASEKLGAYSGANVLTF TGTGCCAGCGAAAAACTCGGGGCCTACTCTGGGGCCAACGTCCTGACTTTC
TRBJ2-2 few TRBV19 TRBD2 CASRTSGATGELFF TGTGCCAGTAGGACTAGCGGGGCGACCGGGGAGCTGTTTTTT
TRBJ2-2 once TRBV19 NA CASSKPRNTGELFF TGTGCCAGTAGCAAGCCCAGAAACACCGGGGAGCTGTTTTTT
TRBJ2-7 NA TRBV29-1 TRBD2 CSARTSGRLSYEQYF TGCAGCGCCCGGACTAGCGGGAGGCTTTCGTACGAGCAGTACTTC
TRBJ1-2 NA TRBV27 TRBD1 CASGDRALYGYTF TGTGCCAGCGGGGACAGGGCATTGTATGGCTACACCTTC
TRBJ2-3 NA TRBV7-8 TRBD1 CASSSTGGLDTQYF TGTGCCAGCAGCTCGACAGGGGGGTTGGATACGCAGTATTTT
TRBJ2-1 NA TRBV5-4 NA CASSPPPSGSYNEQFF TGTGCCAGCAGCCCTCCCCCCAGCGGCTCCTACAATGAGCAGTTCTTC
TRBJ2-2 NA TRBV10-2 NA CASSDEKSNTGELFF TGCGCCAGCAGTGACGAGAAATCGAACACCGGGGAGCTGTTTTTT
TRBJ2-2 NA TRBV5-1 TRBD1 CASSDRQGLSGGTGELFF TGCGCCAGCAGCGATCGACAGGGTCTATCTGGCGGGACCGGGGAGCTGTTTTTT
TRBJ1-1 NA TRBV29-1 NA CSVAMGNTEAFF TGCAGCGTGGCGATGGGGAACACTGAAGCTTTCTTT